This T cell receptor (beta chain) was obtained from a study of cytomegalovirus exposure and HLA in healthy donors. Study-wide results and caveats: Later analysis associated a missense DCLRE1C variant with TCR beta V- and J-gene trimming.

Although they were nominally healthy when sampled, donors likely had unrecorded immune exposures. This PCR relied on a set of 60 Vbeta primers and 13 Jbeta primers. Clones were read by immunoSEQ multiplex PCR, and TCRdb kept only the in-frame ones, dropping some. The sample yields about 150,000 clones, 60% to 85% seen once. A note on this clone: Its specificity is unknown.

In germline, CDR1 is LNHDA, CDR2 SQIVND (reference sequence). Trimming at V came to 4 bases and at J to 2 bases, leaving 4 bases not matched to a gene. The length of the CDR3 is 16 residues. V is TRBV19 and J is TRBJ2-3; 12 nucleotides match TRBD2. The material sequenced was PBMCs. This clonotype was obtained from a man aged 45-60 years in good health and CMV-seropositive. CDR3 in amino acids: CASSRRLAGATDTQYF. The CDR3 coding sequence is TGTGCCAGTAGTAGAAGACTAGCGGGGGCCACAGATACGCAGTATTTT.